This T cell receptor (beta chain) was captured by sequencing in a study of cytomegalovirus exposure and HLA in healthy donors. Study information: An early data release held tens of millions of unique TCRs from HLA-typed donors.

Germline V gives CDR1 MNHEY, CDR2 SMNVEV (reference sequence). The CDR3 consists of 21 residues. The V segment lost 7 bases and the J segment 4 bases; nucleotides outside the gene matches: 18. The PCR had 60 Vbeta and 13 Jbeta primers. This table comes from immunoSEQ multiplex PCR, and its TCRdb copy is limited to in-frame clones, with some not included. Altogether tens of thousands of clones are present, about 77% being singletons, with the ten largest covering roughly a tenth. The clonotype comes from a man in his forties in good health and CMV-seronegative. The genes are TRBV27 and TRBJ2-6, with 14 bases identical to TRBD2. Sequenced sample: PBMCs. The CDR3, as DNA: TGTGCCAGCATCACATCCAGGGGGGGACTAGCGGGAGAGACGGGGGCCAACGTCCTGACTTTC. It yields the protein CASITSRGGLAGETGANVLTF.